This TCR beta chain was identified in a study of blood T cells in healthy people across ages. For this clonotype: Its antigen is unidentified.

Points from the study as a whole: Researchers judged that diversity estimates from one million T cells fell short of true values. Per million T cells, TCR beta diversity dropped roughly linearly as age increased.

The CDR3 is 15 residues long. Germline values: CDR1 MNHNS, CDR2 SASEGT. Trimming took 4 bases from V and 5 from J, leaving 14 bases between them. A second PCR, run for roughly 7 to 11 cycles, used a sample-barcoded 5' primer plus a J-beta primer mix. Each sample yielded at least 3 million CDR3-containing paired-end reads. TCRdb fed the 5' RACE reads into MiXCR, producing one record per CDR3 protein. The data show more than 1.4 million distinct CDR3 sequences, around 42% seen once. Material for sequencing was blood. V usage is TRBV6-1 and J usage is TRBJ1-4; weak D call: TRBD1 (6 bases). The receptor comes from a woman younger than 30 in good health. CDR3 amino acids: CASSVRQAGNEKLFF. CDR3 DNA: TGTGCCAGCAGTGTTCGACAGGCGGGGAATGAAAAACTGTTTTTT.